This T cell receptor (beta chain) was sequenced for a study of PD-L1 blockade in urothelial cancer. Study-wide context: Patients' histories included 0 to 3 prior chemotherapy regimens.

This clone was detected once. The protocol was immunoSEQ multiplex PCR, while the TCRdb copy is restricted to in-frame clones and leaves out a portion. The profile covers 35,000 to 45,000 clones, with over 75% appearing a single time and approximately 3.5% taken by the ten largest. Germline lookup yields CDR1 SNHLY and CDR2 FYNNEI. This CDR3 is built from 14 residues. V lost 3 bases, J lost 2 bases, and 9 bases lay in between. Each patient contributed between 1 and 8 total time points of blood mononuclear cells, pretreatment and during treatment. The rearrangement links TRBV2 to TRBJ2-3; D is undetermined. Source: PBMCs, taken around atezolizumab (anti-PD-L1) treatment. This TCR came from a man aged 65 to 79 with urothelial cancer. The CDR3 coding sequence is TGTGCCAGCAGTGAGGCGGCGGTCACAGATACGCAGTATTTT. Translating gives CASSEAAVTDTQYF.